The 27 T cell receptor beta chains listed next were all sequenced from one sample in a study of response to subunit inactivated influenza vaccine. Using its own MiXCR run on the RT-PCR reads, TCRdb lists one record per CDR3 protein. The sample holds around 580,000 distinct CDR3 sequences, approximately 12% seen once. The starting material was PBMCs from blood, obtained on the day of vaccination. These receptors all come from a man between 45 and 60 years old who received an inactivated influenza vaccine.

This chain connects TRBV24-1 to TRBJ2-3; 13 bases agree with TRBD2. Germline V gene sequence: CDR1 KGHDR, CDR2 SFDVKD. V was clipped by 9 bases and J by 1 base; unmatched bases: 3. This CDR3 comprises 15 residues. CDR3: CATRGLAGGTDTQYF. CDR3 in DNA: TGTGCCACCCGAGGACTAGCGGGGGGCACAGATACGCAGTATTTT.

The J gene is TRBJ2-1, the V gene TRBV27; the D gene could be TRBD1 or TRBD2 (5 bases each). Germline V gene data show CDR1 as MNHEY and CDR2 as SMNVEV (reference sequence). The V gene lost 4 bases and the J gene lost 3 bases, with 22 bases spanning the gap. The CDR3 runs to 18 residues. CDR3 coding DNA: TGTGCCAGCAGTTCCCTCTATCAACTCTGGGGGAACTACAATGAGCAGTTCTTC. This encodes CASSSLYQLWGNYNEQFF.

The chain uses TRBV7-2 and TRBJ2-1, with no clear D. The CDR3 runs 16 residues. V was cut by 5 bases and J by 0 bases, with 14 bases left in between. Per the germline V gene, CDR1 is SGHTA and CDR2 is FQGNSA. The CDR3 DNA follows: TGTGCCAGCAGCCCCGATGTAGGTCACTCCTACAATGAGCAGTTCTTC. Protein sequence: CASSPDVGHSYNEQFF.

This clonotype was found a few times. This chain links TRBV7-2 with TRBJ2-7, with D uncertain. V gave up 2 bases and J gave up 5 bases, with 10 bases separating them. Germline V gene lookup returns CDR1 SGHTA and CDR2 FQGNSA. CDR3 length equals 13 residues. CDR3 sequence reads: CASSLTTAHEQYF. CDR3 coding DNA: TGTGCCAGCAGCTTAACAACAGCCCACGAGCAGTACTTC.

This clonotype was detected ten times or more. This chain connects TRBV5-1 to TRBJ2-1; 7 bases match TRBD1. With V trimmed by 0 bases and J by 7 bases, 7 bases remained unmatched. The germline CDR1 and CDR2 sequences are SGHRS and YFSETQ. The CDR3 contains 15 residues. Written as DNA, the CDR3 is TGCGCCAGCAGCTTGGTGGCAGGGGGTGGGAATGAGCAGTTCTTC. This codes for CASSLVAGGGNEQFF.

V usage is TRBV29-1 and J usage is TRBJ2-5; maybe TRBD1 (6 bases). The germline V gene has CDR1 SQVTM and CDR2 ANQGSEA. Trimming took 6 bases from V and 1 from J, leaving 9 bases between them. CDR3 size: 12 residues. The CDR3 reads CSVGHLQETQYF. In DNA form, the CDR3 reads TGCAGCGTGGGACACCTCCAAGAGACCCAGTACTTC.

This clonotype was picked up a small number of times. The chain is built from TRBV28 and TRBJ1-5; 9 bases line up with TRBD1. This CDR3 has 15 amino acids. CDR1 and CDR2 from the germline V gene are MDHEN and SYDVKM. Germline trimming cut 7 bases from V and 2 bases from J; bases unmatched to any gene: 6. CDR3 sequence (DNA): TGTGCCAGCACCCGGACAGGGGCAGGCAATCAGCCCCAGCATTTT. As protein: CASTRTGAGNQPQHF. Full variable domain (missing parts from reference TRBV28 and TRBJ1-5): DVKVTQSSRYLVKRTGEKVFLECVQDMDHENMFWYRQDPGLGLRLIYFSYDVKMKEKGDIPEGYSVSREKKERFSLILESASTNQTSMYLCASTRTGAGNQPQHFGDGTRLSIL.

This clonotype was seen more than once but under ten times. The V and J genes are TRBV24-1 and TRBJ2-1; TRBD2 agrees at 8 bases. Germline V gene sequence: CDR1 KGHDR, CDR2 SFDVKD. The CDR3 is made up of 16 amino acids. The V and J ends lost 2 bases and 2 bases, in that order; junction bases with no gene match: 4. CDR3 coding DNA: TGTGCCACCAGTGATTCCGGGACTAGTACCTACAATGAGCAGTTCTTC. It encodes CATSDSGTSTYNEQFF.

This chain connects TRBV7-2 to TRBJ2-1, with 7 bases lining up with TRBD1. The CDR3 sequence is 15 residues long. V gave up 6 bases and J gave up 4 bases; unmatched junction bases: 9. CDR1 SGHTA and CDR2 FQGNSA come from the germline V gene. CDR3 protein: CASRSGTVNYNEQFF. The CDR3 DNA reads TGTGCCAGCAGGTCCGGGACAGTCAATTACAATGAGCAGTTCTTC.

Of note for this clonotype: At one of its ends the junction is not consistent with the germline gene, which may arise from a read error. The V gene is TRBV18, the J gene TRBJ2-7; D call uncertain. This CDR3 has 15 amino acids. Germline CDR1 KGHSH, CDR2 LQKENI. The CDR3 loop reads CASSPPGFESYEQYF. CDR3 coding DNA: TGTGCCAGCTCACCACCGGGGTTCGAAAGCTACGAGCAGTATTTC.

This clonotype was observed a few times. The chain joins TRBV20-1 to TRBJ2-1; D might be TRBD2 (5 bases). Germline V gene data show CDR1 as DFQATT and CDR2 as SNEGSKA (reference sequence). This CDR3 has 15 amino acids. Deletions cut 3 bases from V and 1 base from J, with 13 bases between. Written as DNA, the CDR3 is TGCAGTGCTAGCGAAAGGACGGGGTCCTACAATGAGCAGTTCTTC. It codes for CSASERTGSYNEQFF.

This clonotype was recorded a few times. The chain couples TRBV7-2 to TRBJ2-3; maybe TRBD2 (6 bases). The CDR3 runs to 15 residues. The germline CDR1 and CDR2 sequences are SGHTA and FQGNSA. V shed 0 bases and J shed 7 bases, with 14 bases lying between them. The CDR3 DNA follows: TGTGCCAGCAGCTTAGCGGGACTCCCGAAGAATACGCAGTATTTT. Translating it yields CASSLAGLPKNTQYF.

This clonotype has only a few counts. This chain joins TRBV5-1 and TRBJ2-5; 7 nucleotides line up with TRBD1. The CDR3 is 15 amino acids. Germline V gene sequence: CDR1 SGHRS, CDR2 YFSETQ. J lost 4 bases, V lost 0 bases, and 6 bases had no gene match. CDR3 coding DNA: TGCGCCAGCAGCTTGGCCCCCAACAGGGGAGAGACCCAGTACTTC. The encoded protein is CASSLAPNRGETQYF. Drawing the rest from reference TRBV5-1 and TRBJ2-5, the complete variable domain is KAGVTQTPRYLIKTRGQQVTLSCSPISGHRSVSWYQQTPGQGLQFLFEYFSETQRNKGNFPGRFSGRQFSNSRSEMNVSTLELGDSALYLCASSLAPNRGETQYFGPGTRLLVL.

In its sample, this clonotype was seen many times. The chain employs TRBV6-1 and TRBJ2-1; the match to TRBD2 covers 11 bases. Germline loops: CDR1 MNHNS, CDR2 SASEGT. This CDR3 spans 14 amino acids. Trimming took 5 bases from V and 12 from J; bases not matched to a gene: 9. The CDR3 is CASSNSGGAARQFF. The CDR3 DNA follows: TGTGCCAGCAGTAATAGCGGGGGGGCGGCAAGGCAGTTCTTC.

At least ten counts were recorded for this clonotype. V usage is TRBV24-1 and J usage is TRBJ2-1, with 14 bases matching TRBD2. CDR1 and CDR2 (germline): KGHDR, SFDVKD. The junction had 4 bases not matched to a gene; V was cut back by 9 bases and J by 7 bases. The CDR3 extends over 14 amino acids. CDR3 amino acids: CATSGTSGSNEQFF. CDR3 DNA sequence: TGTGCCACCTCTGGGACTAGCGGGAGTAATGAGCAGTTCTTC.

This clonotype was detected a few times. The rearrangement joins TRBV3-1 to TRBJ1-5; no firm D call. V was shortened by 0 bases and J by 4 bases, with 7 bases between the two germline ends. CDR1 LGHDT and CDR2 YNNKEL come from the germline V gene (reference sequence). The CDR3 contains 14 residues. This CDR3 reads CASSQDPGNQPQHF. The CDR3 region has the DNA TGTGCCAGCAGCCAAGATCCCGGGAATCAGCCCCAGCATTTT.

This clonotype was seen a handful of times. The rearrangement joins TRBV20-1 to TRBJ2-1, with 16 bases identical to TRBD2. Trimming at V came to 6 bases and at J to 3 bases, leaving 11 bases not matched to a gene. CDR3 length equals 18 residues. Germline loops: CDR1 DFQATT, CDR2 SNEGSKA (reference sequence). The CDR3 coding sequence is TGCAGTGCCCCCCGGGGGACTAGCGGGAGGGCCGGCTACAATGAGCAGTTCTTC. Amino acids: CSAPRGTSGRAGYNEQFF.

V is TRBV15 and J is TRBJ2-7, with 7 bases lining up with TRBD2. The CDR3 is 15 amino acids. V lost 3 bases, J lost 0 bases, and 5 bases stayed unmatched. Germline-derived CDR1 and CDR2 are LNHNV and YYDKDF (reference sequence). DNA of the CDR3: TGTGCCACCAGCAGGGGGCGGGGGTCCTCCTACGAGCAGTACTTC. As protein: CATSRGRGSSYEQYF.

This clonotype was picked up many times. The chain uses TRBV11-2 and TRBJ1-1, with 8 bases fitting TRBD1. The CDR3 is made up of 15 amino acids. Losses at the gene ends were 2 bases for V and 1 base for J; bases not matched to a gene: 3. The germline gives CDR1 SGHAT, CDR2 FQNNGV. The CDR3 region is CASSLLGTGNTEAFF. As DNA, the CDR3 is TGTGCCAGCAGCTTACTCGGGACAGGGAACACTGAAGCTTTCTTT. The full variable domain, rest sourced from reference TRBV11-2 and TRBJ1-1, is EAGVAQSPRYKIIEKRQSVAFWCNPISGHATLYWYQQILGQGPKLLIQFQNNGVVDDSQLPKDRFSAERLKGVDSTLKIQPAKLEDSAVYLCASSLLGTGNTEAFFGQGTRLTVV.

The rearrangement links TRBV6-2 or TRBV6-3 to TRBJ1-6; D is unclear. The ends were cut back, 0 bases at V and 8 bases at J, with 11 bases in the middle. CDR1 is MNHEY, CDR2 SVGEGT, per germline. The CDR3 is 15 residues long. The chain's CDR3 is CASSYSTTTDSPLHF. CDR3 bases: TGTGCCAGCAGTTACTCGACTACAACGGATTCACCCCTCCACTTT.

The sample holds a few counts of this clonotype. The rearrangement joins TRBV5-4 to TRBJ1-4; TRBD1 is a possible D gene (5 bases). Trimming took 4 bases from V and 7 from J, leaving 14 bases between them. CDR3 length equals 14 residues. The germline CDR1 and CDR2 sequences are SGHNT and YYREEE (reference sequence). The CDR3 DNA is TGTGCCAGCAGCAAGATGGGGACCCCTGAAAAACTGTTTTTT. This translates into CASSKMGTPEKLFF.

The chain is built from TRBV2 and TRBJ1-1; 8 nucleotides line up with TRBD1. J lost 9 bases, V lost 6 bases, and 6 bases had no gene match. The CDR3 consists of 12 residues. From germline, CDR1 is SNHLY and CDR2 FYNNEI. The CDR3 coding sequence is TGTGCCAGCAGAACCGGACAGGGCCAAGCTTTCTTT. It specifies CASRTGQGQAFF.

The table lists this clonotype with a few counts. The chain links TRBV4-3 to TRBJ2-5; D is possibly TRBD2 (6 bases). The ends were cut back, 0 bases at V and 1 base at J, with 18 bases in the middle. Germline V lookup: CDR1 LGHNA, CDR2 YSLEER. The CDR3 contains 18 residues. CDR3 amino acids: CASSQDRADGRGQETQYF. CDR3 bases: TGCGCCAGCAGCCAAGATCGGGCCGACGGGCGGGGCCAAGAGACCCAGTACTTC.

This clonotype has just a few counts. V usage is TRBV30 and J usage is TRBJ1-5, with a tentative D call TRBD1 (6 bases). Per the germline V gene, CDR1 is GTSNPN and CDR2 is SVGIG (reference sequence). CDR3 size: 14 residues. Deletions cut 3 bases from V and 9 bases from J, with 18 bases between. The CDR3 sequence is CAWRRPGGLGPQHF. For the CDR3, the DNA is TGTGCCTGGAGGCGGCCCGGGGGCCTAGGGCCCCAGCATTTT.

This clonotype was seen only a few times. V gene TRBV7-9 combines with J gene TRBJ2-7; 7 bases line up with TRBD1. Germline CDR1 is SEHNR and CDR2 is FQNEAQ (reference sequence). The CDR3 sequence is 14 residues long. V lost 1 base to trimming and J lost 4 bases; unmatched junction nucleotides: 4. The CDR3 DNA follows: TGTGCCAGCAGCTTAGATGTACAGGGGTACGAGCAGTACTTC. This translates into CASSLDVQGYEQYF.

The CDR3 DNA reads as TGCAGTGCTAGAGAGACAGGTTTCGGTAATTCACCCCTCCACTTT. Amino acid sequence: CSARETGFGNSPLHF. The chain recombines TRBV20-1 with TRBJ1-6; D possibly corresponds to TRBD1 (6 bases). Germline lookup yields CDR1 DFQATT and CDR2 SNEGSKA (reference sequence). This CDR3 is 15 amino acids long. V lost 0 bases to trimming and J lost 6 bases, with 12 bases between them.

This clonotype appeared many times. The chain carries TRBV12-3 or TRBV12-4 and TRBJ2-7; 12 nucleotides match TRBD2. After removal of 6 bases from V and 9 bases from J, the junction contained 9 bases not matched to a gene. The CDR3 has 14 amino acids. CDR3 protein: CASRRTSGVSPQYF. As DNA, the CDR3 is TGTGCCAGCAGAAGGACTAGCGGGGTCTCGCCGCAGTACTTC.